The clone carrying this T cell receptor (beta chain) was recorded a few times. What it binds is not known. It was CD45RO-negative cells, positively selected for CCR7, that made up naive CD8 cells, with terminally differentiated effector memory CD45RA+ cells excluded. Only Caucasian adults living in Nashville, Tennessee made up the donor group. The sample belongs to a study of shared clonotypes between healthy human individuals. Study outcomes and limitations: Large depth notwithstanding, sorted-subset sequencing proved incomplete by rarefaction. The sole specimen, blood, was sampled, and tissue repertoires likely differ. With a few donors compared, about 5.2% of naive CD4 clonotypes were shared.

V lost 4 bases to trimming and J lost 4 bases, with 18 bases between them. Germline loops: CDR1 SGHDT, CDR2 YYEEEE. The CDR3 extends over 15 amino acids. Profiled with immunoSEQ multiplex PCR; TCRdb holds only in-frame clones, not every one. Of some 630,000 clones listed, about 96% are singletons. The sequence derives from a woman in her thirties in good health. Material: naive CD8+ T cells sorted from blood. The chain is built from TRBV5-6 and TRBJ2-7, with D perhaps TRBD2 (5 bases). The CDR3 nucleotides read TGTGCCAGCAGCGGGCCGGGCAACGGGATTTACGAGCAGTACTTC. This translates into CASSGPGNGIYEQYF.